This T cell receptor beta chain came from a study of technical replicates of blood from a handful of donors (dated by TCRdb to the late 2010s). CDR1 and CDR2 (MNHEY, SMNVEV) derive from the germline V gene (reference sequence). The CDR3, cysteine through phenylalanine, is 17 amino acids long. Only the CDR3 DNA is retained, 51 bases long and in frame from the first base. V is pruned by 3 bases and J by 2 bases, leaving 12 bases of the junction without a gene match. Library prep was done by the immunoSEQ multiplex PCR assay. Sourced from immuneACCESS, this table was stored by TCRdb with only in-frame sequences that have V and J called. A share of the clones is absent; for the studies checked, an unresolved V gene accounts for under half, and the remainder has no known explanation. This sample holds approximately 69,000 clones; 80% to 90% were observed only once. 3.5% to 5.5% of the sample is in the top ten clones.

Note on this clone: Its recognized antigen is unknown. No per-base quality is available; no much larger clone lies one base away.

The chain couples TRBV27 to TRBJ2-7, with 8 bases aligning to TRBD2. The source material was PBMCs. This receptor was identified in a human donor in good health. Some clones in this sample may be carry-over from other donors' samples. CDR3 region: CASSLGQGGSGTYEQYF. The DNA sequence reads TGTGCCAGCAGTTTGGGACAAGGCGGTAGCGGGACCTACGAGCAGTACTTC.